Included here is one T cell receptor beta chain sequence, with context. The CDR3 runs to 11 residues. Germline V gene lookup returns CDR1 SGHRS and CDR2 YFSETQ. Amplification yielded TCR beta CDR3 regions, with RNA transcripts as the source. The study used the HTBI primer set for a first-round RT-PCR of the TCR CDR3. TCRdb re-derived calls from the multiplex PCR reads in MiXCR, one entry per CDR3 protein. The table lists about 560,000 distinct CDR3 sequences, about half of them singletons. The data belong to a study of T cells in Graves' hyperthyroidism and ophthalmopathy. Input material: peripheral blood or thyroid tissue (not recorded which). This TCR was recovered from a young woman with Graves' hyperthyroidism. This chain uses TRBV5-1 with TRBJ2-5; D may be TRBD1 (5 bases). The end of the DNA aligns better with TRBJ2-1, so the J call may be wrong. The CDR3 spells CASSSDREQFF. In DNA form, the CDR3 reads TGCGCCAGCAGCTCTGACAGAGAGCAGTTCTTC.